The clone carrying this TCR beta chain came up many times. The data derive from a study of patients and donors after allogeneic stem cell transplantation. TCRdb processed the RT-PCR reads anew with MiXCR; each CDR3 protein has one entry. The table lists roughly 230,000 distinct CDR3 sequences, around 14% of them singletons. Sample: blood, either unsorted or a sorted T cell fraction (not recorded which). The receptor was derived from a human donor who was either an allogeneic HSCT recipient or a stem cell or donor lymphocyte infusion donor (not recorded which). It is not recorded whose cells these are; they may come from a transplant donor.

The DNA for the CDR3 is TGTGCCAGCAGTTATTCCCTCTACGAGCAGTACTTC. The encoded protein is CASSYSLYEQYF. The J gene is TRBJ2-7, the V gene TRBV14; no definite D call. Germline values: CDR1 SGHDN, CDR2 FVKESK. CDR3 length equals 12 residues. Trimming removed 6 bases from V and 3 bases from J, with 9 bases in between.